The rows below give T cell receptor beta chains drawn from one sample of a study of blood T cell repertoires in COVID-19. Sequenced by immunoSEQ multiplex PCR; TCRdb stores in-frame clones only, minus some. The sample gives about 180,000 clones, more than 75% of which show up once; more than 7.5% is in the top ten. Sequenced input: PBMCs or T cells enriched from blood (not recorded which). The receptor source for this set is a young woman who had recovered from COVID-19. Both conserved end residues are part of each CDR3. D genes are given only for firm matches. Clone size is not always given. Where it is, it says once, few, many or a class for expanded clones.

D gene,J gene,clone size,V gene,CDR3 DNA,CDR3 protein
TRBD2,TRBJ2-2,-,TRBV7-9,TGTGCCAGCAGCTTAGGTACCCTGCGGGGGAAGGGGACCGGGGAGCTGTTTTTT,CASSLGTLRGKGTGELFF
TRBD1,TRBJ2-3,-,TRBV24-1,TGTGCCACCAGTGCCATGGACAGGGTGGGCACAGATACGCAGTATTTT,CATSAMDRVGTDTQYF
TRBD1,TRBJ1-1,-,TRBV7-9,TGTGCCAGCAGCTTTTCGGTGACAGGGTATAATACTGAAGCTTTCTTT,CASSFSVTGYNTEAFF
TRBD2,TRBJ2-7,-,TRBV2,TGTGCCAGCACCGAGGAACTAGCGGAGGCGGGATACTACGAGCAGTACTTC,CASTEELAEAGYYEQYF
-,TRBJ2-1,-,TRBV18,TGTGCCAGCTCACCGACACTTATAGGGGGCTCCTACAATGAGCAGTTCTTC,CASSPTLIGGSYNEQFF
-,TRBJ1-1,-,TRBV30,TGTGCCTGGAGTGTATTTTACTTTGTGACATGGAACACTGAAGCTTTCTTT,CAWSVFYFVTWNTEAFF
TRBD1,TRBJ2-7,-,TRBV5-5,TGTGCCAGCAGCTCGGGACAGGGGTACGAGCAGTACTTC,CASSSGQGYEQYF
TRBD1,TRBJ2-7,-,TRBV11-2,TGTGCCAGCAGATCAACAGGGACAGGGAAAACCTACGAGCAGTACTTC,CASRSTGTGKTYEQYF
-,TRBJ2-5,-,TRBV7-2,TGTGCCAGCAGCTTGTTCGGGGTACAAGAGACCCAGTACTTC,CASSLFGVQETQYF
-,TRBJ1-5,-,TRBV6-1,TGTGCCAGCAGTGAAGCGCTTCGGGGTCAGCCCCAGCATTTT,CASSEALRGQPQHF
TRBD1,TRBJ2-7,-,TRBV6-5,TGTGCCAGCAGTCGTCAGGGGGCTCTAGACGAGCAGTACTTC,CASSRQGALDEQYF
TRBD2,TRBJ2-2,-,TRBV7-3,TGTGCCAGCAGCGAGGTAGCGGGAGGGCCCGGGGAGCTGTTTTTT,CASSEVAGGPGELFF
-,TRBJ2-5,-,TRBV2,TGTGCCAGCAGATTAGCCCCGAGGGGGGGTCAAGAGACCCAGTACTTC,CASRLAPRGGQETQYF
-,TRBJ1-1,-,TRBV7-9,TGTGCCAGCACTCTATACACTGAAGCTTTCTTT,CASTLYTEAFF
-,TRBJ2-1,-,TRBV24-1,TGTGCCACCAGTGTCAGGCAATTCAATGAGCAGTTCTTC,CATSVRQFNEQFF
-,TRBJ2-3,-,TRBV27,TGTGCCAGCAGTTTTAACCTACCCGCAGATACGCAGTATTTT,CASSFNLPADTQYF
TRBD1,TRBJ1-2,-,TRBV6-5,TGTGCCAGCAGGTCCGGGACAGGGAAAGAGTATGGCTACACCTTC,CASRSGTGKEYGYTF
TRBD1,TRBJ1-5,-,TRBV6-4,TGTGCCAGCAGTAAAGGGGACAGTCAGCCCCAGCATTTT,CASSKGDSQPQHF
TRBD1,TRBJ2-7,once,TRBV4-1,TGCGCCAGCAGCCAAGTCCCGGGACAGGGCTACGAGCAGTACTTC,CASSQVPGQGYEQYF
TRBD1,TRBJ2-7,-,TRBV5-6,TGTGCCAGCAGCTCCGGACAGGGTAACTACGAGCAGTACTTC,CASSSGQGNYEQYF
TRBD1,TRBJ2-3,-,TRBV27,TGTGCCAGCAGGTACGGACAGGGGGTTTCAGATACGCAGTATTTT,CASRYGQGVSDTQYF
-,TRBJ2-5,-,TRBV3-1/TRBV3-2,TGTGCCAGCAGCCGAAATGACATTTCCAGCAGGGAGACCCAGTACTTC,CASSRNDISSRETQYF
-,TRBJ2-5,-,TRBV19,TGTGCCAGTAGTTCAAATTCTCGGGGGCAAGAGACCCAGTACTTC,CASSSNSRGQETQYF
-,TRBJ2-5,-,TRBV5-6,TGTGCCAGCAGCCCCAGGGTCCAAGAGACCCAGTACTTC,CASSPRVQETQYF
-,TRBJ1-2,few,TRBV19,TGTGCCAGTAGTATGACAGCCAACTATGGCTACACCTTC,CASSMTANYGYTF
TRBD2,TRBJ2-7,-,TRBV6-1,TGTGCCAGCAGTGAAGCCGGGAGCCGACTAGCGGGAGACTACGAGCAGTACTTC,CASSEAGSRLAGDYEQYF
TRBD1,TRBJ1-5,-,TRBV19,TGTGCCAGTAGTATCGGGACAGGGGGCAATCAGCCCCAGCATTTT,CASSIGTGGNQPQHF
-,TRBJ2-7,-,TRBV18,TGTGCCAGCTCATCGACAGGGGAGGGCGAGCAGTACTTC,CASSSTGEGEQYF
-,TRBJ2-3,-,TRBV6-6,TGTGCCAGCAGTTACTCGTCTTTTACAGATACGCAGTATTTT,CASSYSSFTDTQYF
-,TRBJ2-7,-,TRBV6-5,TGTGCCAGCAGTTACGTAGCGACCTACGAGCAGTACTTC,CASSYVATYEQYF
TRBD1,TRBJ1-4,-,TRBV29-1,TGCAGCTGTACCAAGACAGGGGAGAATGAAAAACTGTTTTTT,CSCTKTGENEKLFF
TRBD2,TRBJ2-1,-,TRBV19,TGTGCCAGTAGTATCTTCGCGGGAGGCGCCAATGAGCAGTTCTTC,CASSIFAGGANEQFF
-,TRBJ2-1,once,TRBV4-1,TGCGCCAGCAGCCAAACTCTGAGGGAAGGCTCCTACAATGAGCAGTTCTTC,CASSQTLREGSYNEQFF
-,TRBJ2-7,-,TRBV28,TGTGCCAGCAGTTTTGGGCCCACTACTAGCCGGGGATCCTACGAGCAGTACTTC,CASSFGPTTSRGSYEQYF
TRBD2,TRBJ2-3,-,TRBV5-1,TGCGCCAGCACCCTAGCGGGTGGAACAGATACGCAGTATTTT,CASTLAGGTDTQYF
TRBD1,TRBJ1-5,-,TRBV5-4,TGTGCCAGCAGCTTGTCAGAGGGACAGGGTGGCCCCCAGCATTTT,CASSLSEGQGGPQHF
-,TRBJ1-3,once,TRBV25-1,TGTGCCAGCAGTGAGTCAGGGGTTAATGGAAACACCATATATTTT,CASSESGVNGNTIYF
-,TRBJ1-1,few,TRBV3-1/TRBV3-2,TGTGCCAGCAGCCAAGGGTACAGAAACACTGAAGCTTTCTTT,CASSQGYRNTEAFF
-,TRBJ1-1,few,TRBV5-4,TGTGCCAGCAGCTTGGGGCTTACAGGCTTAGACACTGAAGCTTTCTTT,CASSLGLTGLDTEAFF
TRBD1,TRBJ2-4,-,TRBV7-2,TGTGCCAGCAGCTTAAGGACAGGGGTAATCAAAAACATTCAGTACTTC,CASSLRTGVIKNIQYF
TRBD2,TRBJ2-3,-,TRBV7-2,TGTGCCAGCCTTGGACGGGAGGGATTTAGCACAGATACGCAGTATTTT,CASLGREGFSTDTQYF